This record covers a single T cell receptor beta chain. Its cognate antigen is unknown. Libraries were prepared by immunoSEQ multiplex PCR; TCRdb keeps only in-frame clonotypes and omits some of them. The data contain thousands of clones, 89% of them singletons. This specimen belongs to a study of T cell clonotyping in hematopoietic cell transplantation. Study-level points and caveats: Recipient TCR diversity dropped after transplant; expanded clonotypes rose from day 30 to 180.

This sequence originates from a male patient aged 40-50 years who had an allogeneic stem cell transplant from an unrelated donor, so the T cells may come from the graft donor. Some clones in this sample may be carry-over from other donors' samples. This specimen was peripheral blood mononuclear cells, taken 100 days after allogeneic stem cell transplant.

The CDR3 sequence is CASSPRTRTEETQYF. CDR3 sequence (DNA): TGCGCCAGCAGCCCTAGGACCCGGACAGAAGAGACCCAGTACTTC. The J gene is TRBJ2-5, the V gene TRBV5-1; the D gene is possibly TRBD1 (6 bases). This CDR3 region has 15 residues. Per germline, CDR1 SGHRS and CDR2 YFSETQ. V was pared by 4 bases and J by 3 bases, with 16 bases between.